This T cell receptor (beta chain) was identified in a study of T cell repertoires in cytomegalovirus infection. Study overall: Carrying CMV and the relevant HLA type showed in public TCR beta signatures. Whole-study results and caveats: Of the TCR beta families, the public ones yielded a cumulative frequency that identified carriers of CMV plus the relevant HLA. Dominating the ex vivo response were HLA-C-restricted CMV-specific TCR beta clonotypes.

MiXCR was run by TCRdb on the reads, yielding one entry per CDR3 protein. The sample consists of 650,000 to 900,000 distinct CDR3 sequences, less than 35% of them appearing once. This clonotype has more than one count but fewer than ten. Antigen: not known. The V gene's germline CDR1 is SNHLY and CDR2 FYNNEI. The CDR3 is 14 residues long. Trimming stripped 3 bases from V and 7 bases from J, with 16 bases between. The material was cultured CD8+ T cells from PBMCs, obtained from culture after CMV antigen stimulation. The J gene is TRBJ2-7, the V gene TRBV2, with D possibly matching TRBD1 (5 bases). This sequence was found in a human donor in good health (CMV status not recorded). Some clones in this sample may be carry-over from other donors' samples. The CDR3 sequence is CASSEPPKGQEQYF. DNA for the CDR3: TGTGCCAGCAGTGAGCCCCCTAAGGGGCAGGAGCAGTACTTC.